This passage covers 10 T cell receptor beta chains from one sample sequenced in a study of technical replicates of blood from several donors. Only in-frame clones appear in the TCRdb table, and some are missing; sequencing was by immunoSEQ multiplex PCR. The sample shows 75,000 to 90,000 clones, approximately 95% of them seen only once. Material for sequencing was T cells isolated from PBMCs. All receptors come from a human donor in good health.

The genes are TRBV18 and TRBJ1-2; no reliable D call. The CDR3 extends over 12 amino acids. Trimming stripped 5 bases from V and 4 bases from J, with 8 bases between. The germline CDR1 and CDR2 sequences are KGHSH and LQKENI. CDR3 residues: CASSTDTYGYTF. CDR3 coding DNA: TGTGCCAGCTCAACCGACACCTATGGCTACACCTTC.

The chain combines TRBV9 with TRBJ2-2, with 9 bases fitting TRBD2. This CDR3 has 16 amino acids. Looked up from germline, CDR1 is SGDLS and CDR2 is YYNGEE. After removal of 3 bases from V and 4 bases from J, the junction contained 7 bases not matched to a gene. CDR3 DNA sequence: TGTGCCAGCAGCGCACGACTAGCGGAGCCCACCGGGGAGCTGTTTTTT. It codes for CASSARLAEPTGELFF.

J is TRBJ2-2 and V is TRBV7-9; a possible D gene is TRBD2 (6 bases). V lost 3 bases to trimming and J lost 1 base, with 12 bases between them. Germline CDR1 reads SEHNR; CDR2 reads FQNEAQ (reference sequence). The CDR3 contains 16 residues. In DNA form, the CDR3 reads TGTGCCAGCAGCTTTTGGGGAGCGGGGAACACCGGGGAGCTGTTTTTT. This translates into CASSFWGAGNTGELFF.

This chain links TRBV27 with TRBJ2-7, with a tentative D call TRBD1 (5 bases). Between the trimmed V and J ends, which lost 8 bases and 8 bases, there was a span of 19 bases. The CDR3 runs to 13 residues. Germline CDR1 and CDR2: MNHEY and SMNVEV (reference sequence). The CDR3 loop reads CASGHKVLRKQYF. The CDR3 DNA sequence: TGTGCCAGCGGACACAAGGTACTACGAAAGCAGTACTTC.

The chain links TRBV9 to TRBJ2-3; TRBD1 matches at 8 bases. The J segment lost 2 bases and the V segment lost 4 bases, leaving 6 bases of the junction unmatched. There are 15 residues in the CDR3. The germline CDR1 and CDR2 sequences are SGDLS and YYNGEE. The CDR3 protein is CASSIRQGPTDTQYF. As DNA, the CDR3 is TGTGCCAGCAGCATCCGACAGGGGCCCACAGATACGCAGTATTTT.

The chain joins TRBV7-6 to TRBJ1-1; no clear D. Germline values: CDR1 SGHVS, CDR2 FNYEAQ. The CDR3 has 14 residues. V gave up 0 bases and J gave up 8 bases, with 13 bases separating them. This chain's CDR3 is CASSLALEGAEAFF. The CDR3 DNA is TGTGCCAGCAGCTTAGCGCTTGAGGGAGCGGAAGCTTTCTTT.

The gene calls are TRBV7-2 and TRBJ2-3, with a possible D match to TRBD2 (5 bases). CDR3 length: 14 amino acids. CDR1 is SGHTA, CDR2 FQGNSA, per germline. V was clipped by 1 base and J by 6 bases, with 11 bases between them. CDR3 in amino acids: CASSLVGVGDTQYF. DNA of the CDR3: TGTGCCAGCAGCTTAGTCGGGGTCGGGGATACGCAGTATTTT.

The V gene is TRBV7-2, the J gene TRBJ1-5; 7 bases fit TRBD1. This CDR3 has 17 residues. Germline lookup yields CDR1 SGHTA and CDR2 FQGNSA. V was pared by 0 bases and J by 2 bases, with 7 bases of the junction left unmatched. In DNA, the CDR3 is TGTGCCAGCAGCTTAGCGCTGACAGGGCATGGCAATCAGCCCCAGCATTTT. It yields the protein CASSLALTGHGNQPQHF.

This clone appeared a single time. The chain joins TRBV2 to TRBJ1-1, with D possibly matching TRBD1 (6 bases). This CDR3 contains 14 residues. Between the trimmed V and J ends, which lost 7 bases and 2 bases, there was a span of 14 bases. The germline V gene encodes CDR1 SNHLY and CDR2 FYNNEI. CDR3 DNA: TGTGCCAGCAAGAGAGAACAGGGTAACACTGAAGCTTTCTTT. As protein: CASKREQGNTEAFF. Together with reference TRBV2 and TRBJ1-1, the CDR3 gives the full variable domain: EPEVTQTPSHQVTQMGQEVILRCVPISNHLYFYWYRQILGQKVEFLVSFYNNEISEKSEIFDDQFSVERPDGSNFTLKIRSTKLEDSAMYFCASKREQGNTEAFFGQGTRLTVV.

The V call is TRBV28, the J call TRBJ2-1; 9 nucleotides agree with TRBD1. The V and J ends lost 1 base and 7 bases, in that order; junction bases with no gene match: 5. Per germline, CDR1 MDHEN and CDR2 SYDVKM. The CDR3 length is 15 residues. This CDR3 is CASSLSGQGGNEQFF. CDR3 nucleotide sequence: TGTGCCAGCAGTTTATCGGGACAGGGAGGGAATGAGCAGTTCTTC.